This T cell receptor beta chain originates from a study of blood T cell repertoires in COVID-19. The CDR3 has 15 residues. Germline loops: CDR1 KGHSH, CDR2 LQKENI. V lost 2 bases and J lost 3, with 11 bases in between. Clones were read by immunoSEQ multiplex PCR, and TCRdb kept only the in-frame ones, dropping some. This table has about 120,000 clones, approximately 89% appearing once. This TCR was sampled from an older woman with COVID-19, enrolled during active disease. The chain combines TRBV18 with TRBJ2-1; D is perhaps TRBD1 (5 bases). Source material: peripheral blood. CDR3 nucleotides: TGTGCCAGCTCACCAGGGCAGGGTGGCTACAATGAGCAGTTCTTC. Its translation is CASSPGQGGYNEQFF. The full variable domain, in which reference TRBV18 and TRBJ2-1 provide the parts outside the CDR3, is NAGVMQNPRHLVRRRGQEARLRCSPMKGHSHVYWYRQLPEEGLKFMVYLQKENIIDESGMPKERFSAEFPKEGPSILRIQQVVRGDSAAYFCASSPGQGGYNEQFFGPGTRLTVL.